The entry below describes one TCR beta chain. The specificity of this receptor is unknown. No quality values exist for individual bases; no much larger clone is one base distant. The immunoSEQ Assay, a bias-controlled multiplex PCR, was used to amplify TCRbeta CDR3 regions from genomic DNA. In the paper's pipeline: The number of nucleated cells in each sample was estimated by amplification of reference gene primers within the assay. To quantify the absolute abundance of each unique TCRbeta CDR3 rearrangement, sequence reads were collapsed and filtered. For each sample, productive Simpson clonality was calculated as the square root of Simpson's diversity index over productive rearrangements. In its TCRdb copy, this immuneACCESS table keeps in-frame sequences only and misses some clones. Where compared with another copy, unresolved V genes explain less than half of these, and the others have no known cause. D and trimming were read from the DNA, whereas the V and J calls and clone size are those reported in that table. The sample profile shows some 200,000 clones; about 87% of them were found once. In total, the top ten clones hold 1.5% to 2% of the sample.

The sample comes from a study of blood T cell repertoires in COVID-19 (dated by TCRdb to about 2020). Regarding the study in general: The collaborator samples originated in the United States, Italy and Spain and spanned the acute and convalescent phases of COVID-19. The samples were drawn from two sources: the first 160 participants of the ongoing ImmuneRACE study, and fewer than 1,500 subjects contributed by 6 global collaborators. Sample metadata almost always included a de-identified subject ID, COVID-19 status, age in years and sex. The prospective study material was composed of cDNA or gDNA derived from T cells, B-cell-depleted T cells, or PBMCs. Deeply sampled blood TCRbeta repertoires from subjects exposed to, actively infected with, or recovered from COVID-19 were included in the dataset. Where HLA class I and class II types were available, the types were taken from metadata supplied by the sample provider, not from assay-based typing. A freely available public database, intended as a resource for researchers studying the immune response to SARS-CoV-2, is where the repertoires were released. Results the study describes overall, beyond this receptor: The quantity of clinical and demographic metadata differed by source and by participant and was supplied without curation.

The collaborating institutions used their own protocols to collect whole blood in K2EDTA tubes. For TCRbeta analysis, collaborators shipped samples as frozen whole blood, isolated PBMCs, or DNA extracted from either of those sample types. CDR1 and CDR2, looked up from the germline V gene, are SNHLY and FYNNEI. Inclusive of the bounding cysteine and phenylalanine, the CDR3 is 15 residues long. Only the CDR3 DNA stays, 45 bases, in frame from base 1. Cut back by 6 bases and 5 bases, the V and J ends lie 19 bases apart. The sequence is built from TRBV2 and TRBJ2-5; a tentative D call is TRBD1 (6 bases match). This receptor was obtained from a man between 65 and 85 years old with acute or convalescent COVID-19. Sample: peripheral blood. The DNA sequence follows: TGTGCCAGCAGGTCGGACAGAATCTGGGGGGAGACCCAGTACTTC. Translated, this gives CASRSDRIWGETQYF.